This paragraph reports one TCR beta chain. Its specificity is unknown. Via MiXCR, TCRdb re-called the RT-PCR reads, giving one row per CDR3 protein. The data hold 550,000 to 650,000 distinct CDR3 sequences, with about 12% observed a single time. The CDR3 runs 18 residues. Germline lookup yields CDR1 SGHAT and CDR2 FQNNGV. V was clipped by 4 bases and J by 0 bases, with 22 bases between them. These data come from a study of response to subunit inactivated influenza vaccine. Study results and limitations: Seasonal influenza vaccination, on each occasion, was suggested by the authors to recruit few new T cells.

The source was PBMCs from blood, collected on the day of vaccination. The chain carries TRBV11-2 and TRBJ2-7, with D perhaps TRBD2 (5 bases). The clonotype originates from a man over 45 who received an inactivated influenza vaccine. The CDR3 loop is CASSSFSVRAANSYEQYF. The DNA for the CDR3 is TGTGCCAGCAGCTCCTTTAGCGTGCGGGCAGCAAACTCCTACGAGCAGTACTTC. The variable domain in full, completed from reference TRBV11-2 and TRBJ2-7, reads EAGVAQSPRYKIIEKRQSVAFWCNPISGHATLYWYQQILGQGPKLLIQFQNNGVVDDSQLPKDRFSAERLKGVDSTLKIQPAKLEDSAVYLCASSSFSVRAANSYEQYFGPGTRLTVT.